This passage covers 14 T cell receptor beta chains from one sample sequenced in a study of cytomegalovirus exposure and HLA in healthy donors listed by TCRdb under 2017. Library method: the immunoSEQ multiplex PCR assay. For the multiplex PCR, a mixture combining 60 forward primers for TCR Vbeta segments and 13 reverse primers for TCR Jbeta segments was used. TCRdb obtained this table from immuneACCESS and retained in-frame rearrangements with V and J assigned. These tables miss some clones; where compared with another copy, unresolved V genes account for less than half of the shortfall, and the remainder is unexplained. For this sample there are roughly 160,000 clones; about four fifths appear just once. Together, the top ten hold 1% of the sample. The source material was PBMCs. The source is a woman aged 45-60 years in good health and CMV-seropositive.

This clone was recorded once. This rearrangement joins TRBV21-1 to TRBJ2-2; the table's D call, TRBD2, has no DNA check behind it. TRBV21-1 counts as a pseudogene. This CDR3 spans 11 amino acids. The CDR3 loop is CASPGYGELFF. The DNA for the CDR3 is TGTGCCAGCCCGGGGTACGGGGAGCTGTTTTTT.

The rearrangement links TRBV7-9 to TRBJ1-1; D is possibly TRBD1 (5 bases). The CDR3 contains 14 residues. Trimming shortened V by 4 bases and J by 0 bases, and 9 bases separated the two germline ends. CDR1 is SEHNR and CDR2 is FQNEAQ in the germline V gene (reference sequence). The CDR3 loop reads CASSSRGVNTEAFF. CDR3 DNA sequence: TGTGCCAGCAGCTCCCGGGGGGTGAACACTGAAGCTTTCTTT.

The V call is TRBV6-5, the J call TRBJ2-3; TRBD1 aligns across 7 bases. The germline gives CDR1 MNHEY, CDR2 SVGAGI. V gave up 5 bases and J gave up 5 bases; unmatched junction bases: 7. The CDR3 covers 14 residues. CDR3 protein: CASSETGIRDTQYF. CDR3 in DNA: TGTGCCAGCAGTGAGACAGGGATAAGAGATACGCAGTATTTT.

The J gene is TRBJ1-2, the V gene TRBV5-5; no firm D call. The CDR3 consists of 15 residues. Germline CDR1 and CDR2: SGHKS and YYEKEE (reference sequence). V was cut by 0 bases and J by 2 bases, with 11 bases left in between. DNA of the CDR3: TGTGCCAGCAGCTTGGGAGGCGTACGGAACTATGGCTACACCTTC. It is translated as CASSLGGVRNYGYTF.

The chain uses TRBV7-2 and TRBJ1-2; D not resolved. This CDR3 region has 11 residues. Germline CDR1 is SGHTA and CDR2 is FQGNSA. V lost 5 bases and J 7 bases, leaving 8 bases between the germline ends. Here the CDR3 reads CASSPWAGYTF. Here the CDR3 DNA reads TGTGCCAGCAGCCCCTGGGCTGGCTACACCTTC.

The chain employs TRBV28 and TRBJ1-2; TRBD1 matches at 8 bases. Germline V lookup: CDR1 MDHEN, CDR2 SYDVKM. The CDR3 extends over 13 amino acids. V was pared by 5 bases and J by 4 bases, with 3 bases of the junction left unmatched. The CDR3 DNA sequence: TGTGCCAGCAGTCAGACAGGGGTCTATGGCTACACCTTC. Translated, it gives CASSQTGVYGYTF.

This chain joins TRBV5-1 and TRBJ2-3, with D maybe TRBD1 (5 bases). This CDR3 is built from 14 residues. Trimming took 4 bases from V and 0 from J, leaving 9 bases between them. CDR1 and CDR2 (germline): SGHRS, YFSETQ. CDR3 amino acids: CASSLRQSTDTQYF. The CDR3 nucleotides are TGCGCCAGCAGCCTAAGACAGAGCACAGATACGCAGTATTTT.

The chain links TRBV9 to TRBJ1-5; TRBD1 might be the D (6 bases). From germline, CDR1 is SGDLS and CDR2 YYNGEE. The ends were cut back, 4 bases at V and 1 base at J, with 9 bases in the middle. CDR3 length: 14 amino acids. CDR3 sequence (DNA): TGTGCCAGCAGCCGGGGGGCGAGCAATCAGCCCCAGCATTTT. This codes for CASSRGASNQPQHF.

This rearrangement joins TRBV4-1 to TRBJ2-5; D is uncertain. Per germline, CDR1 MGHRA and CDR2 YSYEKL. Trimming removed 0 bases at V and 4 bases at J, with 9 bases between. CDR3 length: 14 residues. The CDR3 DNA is TGCGCCAGCAGCCAAGAATCTGTTTTAGAGACCCAGTACTTC. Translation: CASSQESVLETQYF.

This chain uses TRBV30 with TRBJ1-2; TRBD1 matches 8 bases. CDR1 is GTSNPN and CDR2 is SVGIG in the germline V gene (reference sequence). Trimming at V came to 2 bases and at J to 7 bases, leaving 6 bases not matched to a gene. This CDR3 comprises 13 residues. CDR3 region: CAWSRQGKFGYTF. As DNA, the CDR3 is TGTGCCTGGAGTAGACAGGGGAAATTTGGCTACACCTTC.

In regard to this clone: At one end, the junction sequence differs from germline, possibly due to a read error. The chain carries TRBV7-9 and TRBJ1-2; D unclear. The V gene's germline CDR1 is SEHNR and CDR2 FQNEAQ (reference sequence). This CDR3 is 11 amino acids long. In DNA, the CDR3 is TGTTCCAGCAGCATAAGGCCCGGGAGTACCTTC. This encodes CSSSIRPGSTF.

CDR3 residues: CASSLIGNTDTQYF. CDR3 nucleotides: TGTGCCAGCAGCTTAATTGGCAACACAGATACGCAGTATTTT. The chain links TRBV7-3 to TRBJ2-3; D not certain. With 1 base removed from V and 2 bases from J, the gap between germline ends came to 7 bases. Germline lookup yields CDR1 SGHTA and CDR2 FQGTGA. This CDR3 has 14 amino acids.

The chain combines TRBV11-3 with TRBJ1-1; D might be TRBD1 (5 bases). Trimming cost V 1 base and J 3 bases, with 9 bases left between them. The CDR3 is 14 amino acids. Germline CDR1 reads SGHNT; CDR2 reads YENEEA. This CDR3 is CASSLAGMDTEAFF. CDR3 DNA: TGTGCCAGCAGCTTAGCAGGGATGGACACTGAAGCTTTCTTT.

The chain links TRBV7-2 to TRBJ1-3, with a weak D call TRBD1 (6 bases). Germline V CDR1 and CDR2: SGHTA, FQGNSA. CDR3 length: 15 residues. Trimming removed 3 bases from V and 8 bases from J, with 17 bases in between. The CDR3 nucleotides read TGTGCCAGCAGCTTCGGGCTAAAACAGGGCTACACCATATATTTT. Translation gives CASSFGLKQGYTIYF.